This T cell receptor (beta chain) was recovered during a study of regulatory T cells in long-lasting Graves disease. Overall study findings and caveats: More public clonotypes were shared by persistent patients (about 3,000) than by new patients (roughly 930). Persistent Graves' disease cases displayed lower TCR diversity than newly diagnosed ones.

A word on this clonotype: Antigen unknown. A far larger clone is one nucleotide away, so this likely arose from a read error.

CDR3 length: 14 residues. Germline values: CDR1 MDHEN, CDR2 SYDVKM. Building of the TCR beta libraries involved iRepertoire HTBI primers and Arm-PCR of CDR3 regions. A single record per CDR3 protein comes from TCRdb applying MiXCR to the multiplex PCR reads. The top ten hold about 10% of the sample, which has 450,000 to 700,000 distinct CDR3 sequences, approximately 13% seen once. The sample's time point: newly diagnosed GD, antithyroid drugs for less than 3 months. PBMC-derived RNA was used for the TCR library. The sample was also linked to a second study, of T cells in Graves' hyperthyroidism and ophthalmopathy. That study adds: Stable Graves' hyperthyroidism meant no ophthalmopathy progression within 18 months.

The sample was peripheral blood mononuclear cells (PBMCs), taken at new diagnosis, from a patient treated with antithyroid drugs. The source is a man between 25 and 39 years old with Graves disease. V and J are TRBV28 and TRBJ2-3; either TRBD1 or TRBD2 may supply D (5 bases each). The CDR3 sequence: CASSLVGTADAQYF. CDR3 bases: TGTGCCAGCAGCTTAGTGGGGACGGCAGATGCGCAGTATTTT. Looking up the rest from reference TRBV28 and TRBJ2-3 gives the full variable domain: DVKVTQSSRYLVKRTGEKVFLECVQDMDHENMFWYRQDPGLGLRLIYFSYDVKMKEKGDIPEGYSVSREKKERFSLILESASTNQTSMYLCASSLVGTADAQYFGPGTRLTVL.